The 13 T cell receptor beta chains below all came from one sample that was sequenced in a study of radiotherapy plus CTLA-4 blockade in lung cancer (dated 2018 in TCRdb). Library preparation used the immunoSEQ multiplex PCR assay. In its TCRdb copy, this immuneACCESS table keeps in-frame sequences only and misses some clones. Where compared with another copy, unresolved V genes explain less than half of these, and the others have no known cause. The sample has approximately 60,000 clones on record, 70% to 80% of them singletons. Jointly, the top ten make up roughly 4.7% of the sample. The material sequenced was peripheral blood, taken from a patient treated with radiotherapy plus ipilimumab. The receptor source for this set is a human donor with non-small cell lung cancer who had a complete response to radiotherapy plus ipilimumab.

A remark on this clone: A junction boundary mismatches the germline segment, possibly from a read error. The rearrangement uses TRBV5-1 and TRBJ1-2; possible D gene TRBD1, 5 bases. Germline V gene lookup returns CDR1 SGHRS and CDR2 YFSETQ. The CDR3 has 14 amino acids. The chain's CDR3 is CASSLEAGNSGYTF. In DNA, the CDR3 is TGCGCCAGCAGCTTGGAGGCAGGGAACTCTGGCTACACCTTC.

The chain joins TRBV18 to TRBJ2-1; the D gene is possibly TRBD2 (5 bases). The CDR3 loop spans 11 amino acids. Germline CDR1 KGHSH, CDR2 LQKENI. The germline V and J ends were trimmed by 5 bases and 8 bases, with 7 bases remaining between them. The DNA of the CDR3 is TGTGCCAGCTCATCGGAGGATGAGCAGTTCTTC. Translated: CASSSEDEQFF. The whole variable domain, remainder taken from reference TRBV18 and TRBJ2-1, is NAGVMQNPRHLVRRRGQEARLRCSPMKGHSHVYWYRQLPEEGLKFMVYLQKENIIDESGMPKERFSAEFPKEGPSILRIQQVVRGDSAAYFCASSSEDEQFFGPGTRLTVL.

The V call is TRBV7-6, the J call TRBJ1-1, with D unresolved. V was pared by 2 bases and J by 1 base, with 5 bases between. CDR3 length equals 13 residues. Germline CDR1 reads SGHVS; CDR2 reads FNYEAQ. The CDR3 sequence is CASSLMENTEAFF. The CDR3 DNA reads as TGTGCCAGCAGCTTAATGGAGAACACTGAAGCTTTCTTT.

The V gene is TRBV27, the J gene TRBJ2-1; a weak D match, TRBD2 (5 bases). CDR1 and CDR2 (germline): MNHEY, SMNVEV (reference sequence). The CDR3 runs 14 residues. The V end was cut by 3 bases, the J end by 9 bases, with 15 bases between. As DNA, the CDR3 is TGTGCCAGCAGTTTTAAGACTAATCTCGGTGAGCAGTTCTTC. Translating it yields CASSFKTNLGEQFF.

The count of this clone is one. V usage is TRBV10-1 and J usage is TRBJ2-2; tentatively, D is TRBD2 (5 bases). CDR3 length: 14 amino acids. Trimming cost V 5 bases and J 5 bases, with 12 bases left between them. Germline CDR1 reads WNHNN; CDR2 reads SYGVQD (reference sequence). The CDR3 DNA is TGCGCCAGCAGTCCCGGACTGTTTACCGGGGAGCTGTTTTTT. Translation: CASSPGLFTGELFF.

The chain combines TRBV25-1 with TRBJ1-1; no reliable D call. Trimming removed 1 base at V and 5 bases at J, with 14 bases between. CDR1 and CDR2 from the germline V gene are MGHDK and SYGVNS. The CDR3 contains 15 residues. CDR3 in amino acids: CASSELRVGETEAFF. The CDR3, as DNA: TGTGCCAGCAGTGAATTGAGGGTAGGTGAAACTGAAGCTTTCTTT.

The rearrangement links TRBV9 to TRBJ2-1, with 9 positions matching TRBD1. Germline CDR1 is SGDLS and CDR2 is YYNGEE. The CDR3 spans 16 residues. Trimming at V came to 6 bases and at J to 9 bases, leaving 16 bases not matched to a gene. CDR3 DNA sequence: TGTGCCAGCACCCCGAGGGAGACAGGGGGTAGAAGTGAGCAGTTCTTC. Translated, it gives CASTPRETGGRSEQFF.

V usage is TRBV2 and J usage is TRBJ1-4, with D possibly matching TRBD1 (5 bases). Germline-derived CDR1 and CDR2 are SNHLY and FYNNEI. This CDR3 has 13 residues. V was clipped by 5 bases and J by 8 bases, with 12 bases between them. CDR3 nucleotides: TGTGCCAGCAGTCGGGCGGGGCAAGAAAAACTGTTTTTT. This gives the protein CASSRAGQEKLFF.

This clone occurred a few times. This rearrangement joins TRBV12-5 to TRBJ2-5; 7 positions agree with TRBD1. This CDR3 has 14 residues. From germline, CDR1 is LGHNT and CDR2 FRNRAP. Unmatched junction bases numbered 7, after V lost 4 bases and J lost 5 bases. The CDR3 loop is CASGSTGTVETQYF. In DNA form, the CDR3 reads TGTGCTAGTGGTTCGACCGGGACAGTGGAGACCCAGTACTTC.

V usage is TRBV10-3 and J usage is TRBJ1-1; possible D gene TRBD1, 5 bases. Deletions cut 6 bases from V and 0 bases from J, with 20 bases between. Germline V lookup: CDR1 ENHRY, CDR2 SYGVKD. The CDR3 has 17 residues. The CDR3 region is CAIRSQASPIMNTEAFF. In nucleotides, the CDR3 is TGTGCCATCAGGTCACAGGCCTCACCGATCATGAACACTGAAGCTTTCTTT.

This chain joins TRBV5-1 and TRBJ1-2, with TRBD1 matching over 11 bases. The V gene's germline CDR1 is SGHRS and CDR2 YFSETQ. Trimming took 7 bases from V and 7 from J; bases not matched to a gene: 9. The CDR3 length is 14 residues. Here the CDR3 DNA reads TGCGCCAGCTCTCCGGGCGGGACAGGGGGTGGCTACACCTTC. As protein: CASSPGGTGGGYTF. Supplemented by reference TRBV5-1 and TRBJ1-2, the full variable domain reads KAGVTQTPRYLIKTRGQQVTLSCSPISGHRSVSWYQQTPGQGLQFLFEYFSETQRNKGNFPGRFSGRQFSNSRSEMNVSTLELGDSALYLCASSPGGTGGGYTFGSGTRLTVV.

The rearrangement uses TRBV7-6 and TRBJ1-1; no reliable D call. This CDR3 region has 13 residues. Per germline, CDR1 SGHVS and CDR2 FNYEAQ. V gave up 4 bases and J gave up 1 base, with 7 bases separating them. CDR3 residues: CASSSQRNTEAFF. The CDR3 nucleotides are TGTGCCAGCAGCTCCCAGCGGAACACTGAAGCTTTCTTT. The full variable domain, with the rest looked up from reference TRBV7-6 and TRBJ1-1, is GAGVSQSPRYKVTKRGQDVALRCDPISGHVSLYWYRQALGQGPEFLTYFNYEAQQDKSGLPNDRFSAERPEGSISTLTIQRTEQRDSAMYRCASSSQRNTEAFFGQGTRLTVV.

V is TRBV10-2 and J is TRBJ1-5; the match to TRBD1 covers 9 bases. Germline CDR1 WSHSY, CDR2 SAAADI. The length of the CDR3 is 13 residues. Trimming cost V 4 bases and J 10 bases; bases outside gene matches: 5. The CDR3 here is CASSADRGAPQHF. In DNA, the CDR3 is TGCGCCAGCAGTGCTGACAGGGGGGCCCCCCAGCATTTT.